The 14 T cell receptor beta chains below all came from one sample that was sequenced in a study of T cell clones after liver transplantation. Clones were read by immunoSEQ multiplex PCR, and TCRdb kept only the in-frame ones, dropping some. The sample has more than 95,000 clones; 90% are singletons. The sample consisted of CD4+ T cells from blood, taken 12 months after liver transplant. These TCRs come from a human patient who received a liver transplant. These T cells may partly come from the graft donor.

The chain is built from TRBV13 and TRBJ1-3; D perhaps matches TRBD1 (5 bases). CDR1 and CDR2 (germline): PRHDT, FYEKMQ (reference sequence). The CDR3 has 15 amino acids. The V and J ends lost 1 base and 2 bases respectively, with 9 bases between them. The chain's CDR3 is CASSLVGVAGNTIYF. In DNA, the CDR3 is TGTGCCAGCAGCTTAGTAGGGGTCGCTGGAAACACCATATATTTT. The full variable domain, completed using reference TRBV13 and TRBJ1-3, is AAGVIQSPRHLIKEKRETATLKCYPIPRHDTVYWYQQGPGQDPQFLISFYEKMQSDKGSIPDRFSAQQFSDYHSELNMSSLELGDSALYFCASSLVGVAGNTIYFGEGSWLTVV.

The chain couples TRBV11-2 to TRBJ2-2, with D unclear. V shed 2 bases and J shed 7 bases, with 11 bases lying between them. The germline gives CDR1 SGHAT, CDR2 FQNNGV. The CDR3 extends over 14 amino acids. CDR3 DNA sequence: TGTGCCAGCAGCTTAACCGCTGGCAGCGGGGAGCTGTTTTTT. Its translation is CASSLTAGSGELFF. Looking up the rest from reference TRBV11-2 and TRBJ2-2 gives the full variable domain: EAGVAQSPRYKIIEKRQSVAFWCNPISGHATLYWYQQILGQGPKLLIQFQNNGVVDDSQLPKDRFSAERLKGVDSTLKIQPAKLEDSAVYLCASSLTAGSGELFFGEGSRLTVL.

V gene TRBV5-1 combines with J gene TRBJ1-2, with TRBD1 matching over 9 bases. CDR3 length: 17 amino acids. In germline, CDR1 is SGHRS, CDR2 YFSETQ. Trimming took 2 bases from V and 5 from J; bases not matched to a gene: 13. CDR3 region: CASSLSGTGLSVYGYTF. Here the CDR3 DNA reads TGCGCCAGCAGCTTATCCGGGACAGGGCTTTCTGTATATGGCTACACCTTC.

This CDR3 reads CAISEFVGGHFYEQYF. DNA of the CDR3: TGTGCCATCAGTGAATTTGTAGGGGGACACTTCTACGAGCAGTACTTC. This chain uses TRBV10-3 with TRBJ2-7; D might be TRBD1 (6 bases). The CDR3 has 16 residues. Germline CDR1 and CDR2: ENHRY and SYGVKD. Trimming took off 3 bases at V and 3 bases at J, with 18 bases between the two ends.

The J gene is TRBJ1-1, the V gene TRBV4-1; D may be TRBD1 (6 bases). Per germline, CDR1 MGHRA and CDR2 YSYEKL. The CDR3 contains 15 residues. V shed 3 bases and J shed 4 bases, with 15 bases lying between them. CDR3 nucleotides: TGCGCCAGCAGCCATCTCCGGAGGGGGTTCACTGAAGCTTTCTTT. Translated, it gives CASSHLRRGFTEAFF.

The genes are TRBV2 and TRBJ1-2, with a tentative D call TRBD1 (6 bases). The length of the CDR3 is 13 residues. Germline lookup yields CDR1 SNHLY and CDR2 FYNNEI. V gave up 1 base and J gave up 7 bases, with 10 bases separating them. This chain's CDR3 is CASSEGGGSGYTF. For the CDR3, the DNA is TGTGCCAGCAGTGAAGGGGGGGGCTCTGGCTACACCTTC.

The chain couples TRBV27 to TRBJ2-7; a weak D match, TRBD2 (5 bases). The CDR3 runs to 11 residues. Trimming pared 9 bases from V and 6 bases from J, leaving 12 bases between. The germline gives CDR1 MNHEY, CDR2 SMNVEV (reference sequence). The CDR3 is CASQIGSEQYF. In nucleotides, the CDR3 is TGTGCCAGTCAGATAGGGAGCGAGCAGTACTTC.

The chain joins TRBV4-3 to TRBJ2-1; 10 bases map to TRBD2. The CDR3 extends over 17 amino acids. Germline CDR1 reads LGHNA; CDR2 reads YSLEER. With 2 bases clipped from V and 7 bases from J, the junction kept 11 bases outside the gene matches. CDR3 DNA sequence: TGCGCCAGCAGCCAAAGAAAGGCGGCTAGCGGGAGTAATGAGCAGTTCTTC. It codes for CASSQRKAASGSNEQFF.

This clone was counted a single time. For the CDR3, the DNA is TGTGCCAGCAGTTACTCGGAACTAGCGGGAGTCAATGAGCAGTTCTTC. This gives the protein CASSYSELAGVNEQFF. This sequence joins TRBV6-5 and TRBJ2-1; 11 positions agree with TRBD2. This CDR3 comprises 16 residues. Trimming removed 0 bases from V and 6 bases from J; junction bases left unmatched: 4. The germline V gene encodes CDR1 MNHEY and CDR2 SVGAGI.

The chain employs TRBV7-8 and TRBJ2-7; D is unresolved. CDR1 and CDR2 from the germline V gene are SGHVS and FQNEAQ. Trimming left V 1 base short and J 1 base short, with 14 bases between. The CDR3 length is 16 residues. The CDR3 loop reads CASSLGEQRVSYEQYF. For the CDR3, the DNA is TGTGCCAGCAGCTTAGGAGAACAGCGCGTTTCCTACGAGCAGTACTTC. The variable domain in full, completed from reference TRBV7-8 and TRBJ2-7, reads GAGVSQSPRYKVAKRGQDVALRCDPISGHVSLFWYQQALGQGPEFLTYFQNEAQLDKSGLPSDRFFAERPEGSVSTLKIQRTQQEDSAVYLCASSLGEQRVSYEQYFGPGTRLTVT.

The rearrangement links TRBV18 to TRBJ1-2, with a tentative D call TRBD1 (5 bases). This CDR3 spans 17 amino acids. CDR1 KGHSH and CDR2 LQKENI come from the germline V gene. The ends were cut back, 0 bases at V and 4 bases at J, with 18 bases in the middle. CDR3 region: CASSPPRNGGVSYGYTF. The CDR3 nucleotides are TGTGCCAGCTCACCACCAAGGAATGGGGGTGTTAGCTATGGCTACACCTTC.

The gene calls are TRBV5-1 and TRBJ2-7; a possible D gene is TRBD1 (5 bases). Germline V gene sequence: CDR1 SGHRS, CDR2 YFSETQ. The V end lost 4 bases, the J end lost 3 bases, and 23 bases lay between the germline ends. The CDR3 spans 17 residues. The CDR3 DNA follows: TGCGCCAGCAGCCTGACGCTCAGACAGATTAGTCACTACGAGCAGTACTTC. Amino acid sequence: CASSLTLRQISHYEQYF.

The chain combines TRBV10-3 with TRBJ2-5; 9 nucleotides align to TRBD2. The length of the CDR3 is 15 residues. The ends lost 3 bases at V and 4 bases at J; junction bases unmatched: 6. Germline assignment: CDR1 ENHRY and CDR2 SYGVKD. DNA of the CDR3: TGTGCCATCAGTGAAGTAGCGGGAGCTGGAGAGACCCAGTACTTC. Protein: CAISEVAGAGETQYF.

The gene calls are TRBV5-1 and TRBJ1-2; D gene uncertain. Germline V gives CDR1 SGHRS, CDR2 YFSETQ. Trimming stripped 5 bases from V and 2 bases from J, with 10 bases between. The CDR3 is 13 amino acids. Written as DNA, the CDR3 is TGCGCCAGCAGATCAGACGGAAACTATGGCTACACCTTC. As protein: CASRSDGNYGYTF.